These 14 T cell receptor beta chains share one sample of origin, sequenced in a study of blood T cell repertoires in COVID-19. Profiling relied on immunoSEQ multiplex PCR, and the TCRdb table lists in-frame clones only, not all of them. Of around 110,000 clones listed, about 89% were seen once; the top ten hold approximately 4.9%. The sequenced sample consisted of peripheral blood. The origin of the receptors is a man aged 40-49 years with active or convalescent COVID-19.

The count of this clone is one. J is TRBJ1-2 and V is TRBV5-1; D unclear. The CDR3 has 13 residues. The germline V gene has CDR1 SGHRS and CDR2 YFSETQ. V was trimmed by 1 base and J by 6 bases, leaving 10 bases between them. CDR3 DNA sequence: TGCGCCAGCAGCTTGCGGGAGGACGATGGCTACACCTTC. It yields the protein CASSLREDDGYTF.

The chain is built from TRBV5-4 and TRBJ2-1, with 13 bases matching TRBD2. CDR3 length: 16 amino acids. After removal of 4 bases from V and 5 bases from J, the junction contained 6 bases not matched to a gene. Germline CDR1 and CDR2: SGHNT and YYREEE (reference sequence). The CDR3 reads CASSGPGTSGNNEQFF. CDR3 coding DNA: TGTGCCAGCAGCGGGCCCGGGACTAGCGGGAACAATGAGCAGTTCTTC.

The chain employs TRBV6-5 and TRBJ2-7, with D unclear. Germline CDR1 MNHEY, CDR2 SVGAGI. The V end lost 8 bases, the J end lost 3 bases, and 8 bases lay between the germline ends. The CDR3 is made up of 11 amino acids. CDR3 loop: CASGRVYEQYF. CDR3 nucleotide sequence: TGTGCCAGCGGGCGAGTCTACGAGCAGTACTTC.

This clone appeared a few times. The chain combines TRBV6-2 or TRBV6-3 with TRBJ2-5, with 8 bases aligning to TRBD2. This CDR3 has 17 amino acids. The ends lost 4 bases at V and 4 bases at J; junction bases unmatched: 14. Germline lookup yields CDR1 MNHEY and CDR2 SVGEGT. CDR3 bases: TGTGCCAGCAGTTTGGGGTTCGGGACTAGTGTTCCAGAGACCCAGTACTTC. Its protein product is CASSLGFGTSVPETQYF.

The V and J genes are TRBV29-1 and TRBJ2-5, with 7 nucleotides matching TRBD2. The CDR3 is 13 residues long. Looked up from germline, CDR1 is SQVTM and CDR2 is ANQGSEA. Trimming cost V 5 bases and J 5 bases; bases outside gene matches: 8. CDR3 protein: CSVPRESGETQYF. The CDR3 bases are TGCAGCGTTCCGCGGGAGTCGGGGGAGACCCAGTACTTC.

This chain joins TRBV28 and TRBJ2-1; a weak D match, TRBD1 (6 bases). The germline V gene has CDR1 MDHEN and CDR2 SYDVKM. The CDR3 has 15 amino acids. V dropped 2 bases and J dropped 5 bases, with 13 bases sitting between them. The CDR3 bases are TGTGCCAGCAGTTTAGGCAGGGGCCTCCACAATGAGCAGTTCTTC. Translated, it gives CASSLGRGLHNEQFF. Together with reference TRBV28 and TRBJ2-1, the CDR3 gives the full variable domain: DVKVTQSSRYLVKRTGEKVFLECVQDMDHENMFWYRQDPGLGLRLIYFSYDVKMKEKGDIPEGYSVSREKKERFSLILESASTNQTSMYLCASSLGRGLHNEQFFGPGTRLTVL.

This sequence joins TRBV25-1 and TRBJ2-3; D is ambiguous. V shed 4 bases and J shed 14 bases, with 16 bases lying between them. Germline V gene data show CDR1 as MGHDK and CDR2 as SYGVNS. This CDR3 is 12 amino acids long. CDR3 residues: CASSVAEAEAYF. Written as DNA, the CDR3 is TGTGCCAGCAGTGTCGCCGAGGCTGAGGCGTATTTT.

CDR3: CASSQMGQGKRGYTF. Written as DNA, the CDR3 is TGCGCCAGCAGCCAAATGGGGCAGGGTAAGCGTGGCTACACCTTC. The chain joins TRBV4-1 to TRBJ1-2, with D possibly TRBD1 on 5 matching bases. The CDR3 runs 15 residues. Trimming took 2 bases from V and 7 from J, leaving 17 bases between them. Germline assignment: CDR1 MGHRA and CDR2 YSYEKL.

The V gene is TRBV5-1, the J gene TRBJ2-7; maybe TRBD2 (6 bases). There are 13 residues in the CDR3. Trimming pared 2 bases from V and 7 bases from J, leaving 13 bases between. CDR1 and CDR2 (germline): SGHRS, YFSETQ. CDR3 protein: CASSFPPGEEQYF. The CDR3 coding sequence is TGCGCCAGCAGCTTCCCACCGGGGGAAGAGCAGTACTTC.

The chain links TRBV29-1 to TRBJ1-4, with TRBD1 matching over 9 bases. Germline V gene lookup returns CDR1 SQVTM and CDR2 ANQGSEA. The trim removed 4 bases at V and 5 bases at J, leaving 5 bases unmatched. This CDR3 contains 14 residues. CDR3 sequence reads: CSVARQGGNEKLFF. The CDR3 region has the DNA TGCAGCGTTGCCAGACAGGGGGGGAATGAAAAACTGTTTTTT.

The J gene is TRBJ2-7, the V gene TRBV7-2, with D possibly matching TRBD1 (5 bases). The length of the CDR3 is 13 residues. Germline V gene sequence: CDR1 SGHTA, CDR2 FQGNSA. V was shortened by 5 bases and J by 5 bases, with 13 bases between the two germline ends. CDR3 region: CASSRQGVDEQYF. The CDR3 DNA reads TGTGCCAGCAGCCGCCAGGGTGTGGACGAGCAGTACTTC. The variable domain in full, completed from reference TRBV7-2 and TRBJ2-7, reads GAGVSQSPSNKVTEKGKDVELRCDPISGHTALYWYRQSLGQGLEFLIYFQGNSAPDKSGLPSDRFSAERTGGSVSTLTIQRTQQEDSAVYLCASSRQGVDEQYFGPGTRLTVT.

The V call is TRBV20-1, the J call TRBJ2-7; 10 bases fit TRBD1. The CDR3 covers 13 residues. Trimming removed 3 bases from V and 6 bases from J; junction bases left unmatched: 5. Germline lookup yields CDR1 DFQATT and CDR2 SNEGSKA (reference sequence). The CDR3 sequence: CSASSTGGIEQYF. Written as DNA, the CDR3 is TGCAGTGCTAGTTCGACAGGGGGCATCGAGCAGTACTTC.

This chain's CDR3 is CASGLAEGPQFEQYF. CDR3 DNA: TGTGCTAGTGGTTTGGCGGAGGGGCCCCAATTCGAGCAGTACTTC. The chain has TRBV12-5 and TRBJ2-7; the D gene is possibly TRBD2 (6 bases). The CDR3 covers 15 residues. V was pared by 1 base and J by 6 bases, with 16 bases between. Per germline, CDR1 LGHNT and CDR2 FRNRAP.

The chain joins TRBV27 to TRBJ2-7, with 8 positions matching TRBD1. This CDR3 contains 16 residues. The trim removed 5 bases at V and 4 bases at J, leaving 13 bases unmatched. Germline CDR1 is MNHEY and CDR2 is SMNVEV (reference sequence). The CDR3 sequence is CASSPSGGSPKYEQYF. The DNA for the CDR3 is TGTGCCAGCAGTCCTTCAGGGGGCTCTCCCAAGTACGAGCAGTACTTC.